The 32 T cell receptor beta chains presented below share a single source sample, sequenced in a study of blood T cell repertoires in COVID-19. Repertoires were generated with immunoSEQ multiplex PCR, while TCRdb's copy carries only in-frame clones and drops some. The sample records about 190,000 clones, over 80% being singletons. Material for sequencing was peripheral blood. The receptors come from a woman aged 60-75 years with COVID-19, enrolled during active disease.

The chain carries TRBV7-9 and TRBJ1-4; D is unresolved. Trimming stripped 4 bases from V and 4 bases from J, with 7 bases between. CDR3 length equals 13 residues. The germline CDR1 and CDR2 sequences are SEHNR and FQNEAQ (reference sequence). CDR3 nucleotide sequence: TGTGCCAGCAGCTGGCAGGATAATGAAAAACTGTTTTTT. Protein product: CASSWQDNEKLFF.

V usage is TRBV3-1 (or the pseudogene TRBV3-2) and J usage is TRBJ1-1; D is perhaps TRBD1 (5 bases). The CDR3 runs to 17 residues. Germline values: CDR1 LGHDT, CDR2 YNNKEL (reference sequence). V was shortened by 5 bases and J by 0 bases, with 19 bases between the two germline ends. The CDR3 region is CASSIKLPGLMNTEAFF. CDR3 in DNA: TGTGCCAGCAGCATAAAACTGCCGGGACTCATGAACACTGAAGCTTTCTTT.

V gene TRBV24-1 combines with J gene TRBJ1-1; D is possibly TRBD1 (6 bases). The CDR3 extends over 14 amino acids. V lost 7 bases, J lost 1 base, and 12 bases lay in between. CDR1 KGHDR and CDR2 SFDVKD come from the germline V gene. CDR3 sequence (DNA): TGTGCCACCAGAGAGACAGGCCGGAACACTGAAGCTTTCTTT. This codes for CATRETGRNTEAFF.

CDR3 in DNA: TGTGCCAGCAGCCGAACCAGGGGGCCTGGAAACACCATATATTTT. Amino acids: CASSRTRGPGNTIYF. The chain joins TRBV28 to TRBJ1-3; 8 bases are shared with TRBD1. This CDR3 is 15 amino acids long. The J segment lost 2 bases and the V segment lost 6 bases, leaving 6 bases of the junction unmatched. Germline lookup yields CDR1 MDHEN and CDR2 SYDVKM.

This chain joins TRBV29-1 and TRBJ2-7, with TRBD2 matching 7 bases. V lost 6 bases and J lost 4; bases outside the gene matches: 12. The CDR3 extends over 14 amino acids. Germline-derived CDR1 and CDR2 are SQVTM and ANQGSEA. The CDR3 bases are TGCAGCGTGCGATCGGGGGGTCCTCCTTACGAGCAGTACTTC. The encoded protein is CSVRSGGPPYEQYF.

This clone was seen a single time. CDR3 region: CASRQQGLHGYTF. CDR3 in DNA: TGCGCCAGCAGGCAACAGGGGCTTCATGGCTACACCTTC. This chain joins TRBV10-2 and TRBJ1-2, with 7 nucleotides matching TRBD1. V was pared by 6 bases and J by 6 bases, with 7 bases of the junction left unmatched. CDR1 and CDR2 (germline): WSHSY, SAAADI. The CDR3 sequence is 13 residues long.

V usage is TRBV7-9 and J usage is TRBJ1-2; 7 bases are shared with TRBD1. In germline, CDR1 is SEHNR, CDR2 FQNEAQ (reference sequence). J gave up 6 bases and V 4 bases, and 2 bases lay outside the gene matches. The length of the CDR3 is 12 residues. Here the CDR3 reads CASSSTGDGYTF. As DNA, the CDR3 is TGTGCCAGCAGCTCCACAGGGGATGGCTACACCTTC.

This clone was found once. The CDR3 here is CASSPLSSPLHF. The CDR3 DNA reads TGTGCCAGCAGTCCACTTTCTTCACCCCTCCACTTT. The chain links TRBV6-5 to TRBJ1-6; D unclear. CDR3 length: 12 residues. Trimming took off 5 bases at V and 9 bases at J, with 8 bases between the two ends. The germline gives CDR1 MNHEY, CDR2 SVGAGI.

CDR3 protein: CASSQDLGTGSTSGNTIYF. CDR3 coding DNA: TGTGCCAGCAGCCAAGACCTCGGGACAGGATCAACCTCTGGAAACACCATATATTTT. This chain joins TRBV4-2 and TRBJ1-3; 8 bases agree with TRBD1. Germline assignment: CDR1 LGHNA and CDR2 YNFKEQ. Unmatched junction bases numbered 10, after V lost 0 bases and J lost 0 bases. The CDR3 totals 19 residues.

V usage is TRBV7-2 and J usage is TRBJ1-2; D gene unclear. The ends were cut back, 3 bases at V and 2 bases at J, with 7 bases in the middle. Germline loops: CDR1 SGHTA, CDR2 FQGNSA. This CDR3 has 13 amino acids. Here the CDR3 DNA reads TGTGCCAGCAGCTTCGAGAGAAACTATGGCTACACCTTC. Translation gives CASSFERNYGYTF. Full variable domain (outside the CDR3, taken from reference TRBV7-2 and TRBJ1-2): GAGVSQSPSNKVTEKGKDVELRCDPISGHTALYWYRQSLGQGLEFLIYFQGNSAPDKSGLPSDRFSAERTGGSVSTLTIQRTQQEDSAVYLCASSFERNYGYTFGSGTRLTVV.

The V and J genes are TRBV15 and TRBJ2-2, with D unresolved. CDR1 is LNHNV, CDR2 YYDKDF, per germline (reference sequence). The V and J ends lost 0 bases and 7 bases respectively, with 12 bases between them. The CDR3 has 15 amino acids. CDR3 nucleotides: TGTGCCACCAGCAGAGATCAAGGTCAGGTCGGGGAGCTGTTTTTT. Its translation is CATSRDQGQVGELFF.

CDR3 protein: CAWRVRAYEQYF. The CDR3 DNA reads as TGTGCCTGGAGAGTCAGGGCCTACGAGCAGTACTTC. V gene TRBV30 combines with J gene TRBJ2-7, with TRBD1 as a possible D gene (5 bases). The length of the CDR3 is 12 residues. The V gene lost 3 bases and the J gene lost 2 bases, with 8 bases spanning the gap. Germline values: CDR1 GTSNPN, CDR2 SVGIG (reference sequence). The whole variable domain, filled in from reference TRBV30 and TRBJ2-7, reads SQTIHQWPATLVQPVGSPLSLECTVEGTSNPNLYWYRQAAGRGLQLLFYSVGIGQISSEVPQNLSASRPQDRQFILSSKKLLLSDSGFYLCAWRVRAYEQYFGPGTRLTVT.

This chain connects TRBV7-6 to TRBJ2-1; 11 nucleotides align to TRBD2. The V segment lost 5 bases and the J segment 0 bases; nucleotides outside the gene matches: 6. From germline, CDR1 is SGHVS and CDR2 FNYEAQ. The CDR3 extends over 17 amino acids. CDR3 sequence (DNA): TGTGCCAGCAGCCTCGTTAGCGGGGGGGCCTCCTACAATGAGCAGTTCTTC. Its translation: CASSLVSGGASYNEQFF.

This clone came up a few times. J is TRBJ1-3 and V is TRBV5-4, with 9 positions matching TRBD1. V shed 0 bases and J 3 bases; nucleotides not matched to a gene: 7. CDR1 and CDR2 from the germline V gene are SGHNT and YYREEE (reference sequence). This CDR3 comprises 17 residues. This chain's CDR3 is CASSLDPGTGFGNTIYF. The CDR3 region has the DNA TGTGCCAGCAGCTTGGACCCCGGGACAGGGTTTGGAAACACCATATATTTT.

This chain links TRBV2 with TRBJ2-1, with TRBD2 as a possible D gene (6 bases). Germline lookup yields CDR1 SNHLY and CDR2 FYNNEI. This CDR3 region has 16 residues. The V end lost 4 bases, the J end lost 4 bases, and 17 bases lay between the germline ends. CDR3 DNA: TGTGCCAGCAGTGGGGTAGGGACTGGGACTTACAATGAGCAGTTCTTC. This codes for CASSGVGTGTYNEQFF.

The V call is TRBV7-9, the J call TRBJ2-6, with 9 bases that match TRBD1. CDR3 length: 18 residues. The V gene's germline CDR1 is SEHNR and CDR2 FQNEAQ (reference sequence). J gave up 0 bases and V 3 bases, and 6 bases lay outside the gene matches. CDR3 residues: CASSFLGQGSSGANVLTF. CDR3 DNA: TGTGCCAGCAGCTTTCTCGGACAGGGGTCCTCTGGGGCCAACGTCCTGACTTTC.

This chain links TRBV11-3 with TRBJ2-3, with 9 positions matching TRBD1. Germline V gene data show CDR1 as SGHNT and CDR2 as YENEEA. V lost 0 bases to trimming and J lost 0 bases; unmatched junction nucleotides: 1. CDR3 size: 16 residues. The CDR3, as DNA: TGTGCCAGCAGCTTAGATGGGACAGGGAGCACAGATACGCAGTATTTT. Protein product: CASSLDGTGSTDTQYF.

The chain employs TRBV7-8 and TRBJ2-1; 11 nucleotides match TRBD2. Germline assignment: CDR1 SGHVS and CDR2 FQNEAQ. J lost 9 bases, V lost 1 base, and 8 bases had no gene match. This CDR3 comprises 16 residues. The chain's CDR3 is CASSLEVAGGRLEQFF. CDR3 in DNA: TGTGCCAGCAGCTTAGAGGTAGCGGGAGGGCGGCTTGAGCAGTTCTTC.

This clone is medium-sized within its sample. The rearrangement uses TRBV27 and TRBJ1-1; D remains ambiguous. Germline CDR1 and CDR2: MNHEY and SMNVEV (reference sequence). This CDR3 is 15 amino acids long. Trimming shortened V by 0 bases and J by 0 bases, and 8 bases separated the two germline ends. The CDR3 bases are TGTGCCAGCAGTTTATCCCCCGGGATGAACACTGAAGCTTTCTTT. This encodes CASSLSPGMNTEAFF.

This clone was observed once. V and J are TRBV14 and TRBJ2-3, with TRBD2 as a possible D gene (5 bases). Germline CDR1 reads SGHDN; CDR2 reads FVKESK. V lost 0 bases to trimming and J lost 7 bases, with 14 bases between them. CDR3 size: 15 residues. CDR3 region: CASSQDPAGWNTQYF. The CDR3 DNA reads TGTGCCAGCAGCCAAGACCCTGCGGGTTGGAATACGCAGTATTTT.

V gene TRBV11-3 combines with J gene TRBJ2-3; 8 bases are shared with TRBD2. CDR1 is SGHNT, CDR2 YENEEA, per germline. The CDR3 spans 14 residues. V lost 5 bases and J lost 2; bases outside the gene matches: 3. CDR3 in amino acids: CASSRGGSTDTQYF. In nucleotides, the CDR3 is TGTGCCAGCAGCCGGGGGGGTTCCACAGATACGCAGTATTTT.

The CDR3 sequence: CASSLRATNEKLFF. CDR3 nucleotides: TGCGCCAGCAGCTTACGGGCAACTAATGAAAAACTGTTTTTT. The chain recombines TRBV5-1 with TRBJ1-4; D unclear. The V end was cut by 2 bases, the J end by 0 bases, with 5 bases between. Looked up from germline, CDR1 is SGHRS and CDR2 is YFSETQ. This CDR3 region has 14 residues.

The chain has TRBV5-4 and TRBJ1-1, with 8 bases aligning to TRBD1. CDR3 length: 17 amino acids. The germline V gene encodes CDR1 SGHNT and CDR2 YYREEE (reference sequence). With 6 bases clipped from V and 7 bases from J, the junction kept 20 bases outside the gene matches. CDR3 DNA: TGTGCCAGCAAAAGTGGGGCAGGGGGCGCAGGGGTTAATGAAGCTTTCTTT. Protein product: CASKSGAGGAGVNEAFF.

The genes are TRBV27 and TRBJ2-1; 7 bases line up with TRBD1. V was clipped by 2 bases and J by 3 bases; unmatched bases: 4. The CDR3 covers 15 residues. CDR1 MNHEY and CDR2 SMNVEV come from the germline V gene (reference sequence). CDR3 protein: CASSLGDSRYNEQFF. The CDR3 bases are TGTGCCAGCAGTTTAGGGGACAGTCGCTACAATGAGCAGTTCTTC.

The rearrangement uses TRBV5-1 and TRBJ2-1, with D maybe TRBD2 (6 bases). V was cut by 0 bases and J by 4 bases, with 11 bases left in between. There are 15 residues in the CDR3. Looked up from germline, CDR1 is SGHRS and CDR2 is YFSETQ. The DNA for the CDR3 is TGCGCCAGCAGCTTGGGGGCGGGGAGATACAATGAGCAGTTCTTC. Its translation is CASSLGAGRYNEQFF.

The rearrangement links TRBV7-2 to TRBJ2-1; possibly TRBD1 for D (6 bases). Germline-derived CDR1 and CDR2 are SGHTA and FQGNSA. Trimming pared 5 bases from V and 12 bases from J, leaving 14 bases between. CDR3 size: 12 residues. The DNA for the CDR3 is TGTGCCAGCAGCACCTCACAGGGAGTGCAGTTCTTC. Its translation: CASSTSQGVQFF.

V usage is TRBV18 and J usage is TRBJ1-2, with D perhaps TRBD1 (5 bases). CDR3 length equals 14 residues. CDR1 KGHSH and CDR2 LQKENI come from the germline V gene. Trimming removed 1 base at V and 3 bases at J, with 9 bases between. The CDR3 spells CASSPQQVDYGYTF. For the CDR3, the DNA is TGTGCCAGCTCACCACAACAGGTCGACTATGGCTACACCTTC.

The genes are TRBV30 and TRBJ1-4; 9 positions agree with TRBD1. The ends lost 2 bases at V and 5 bases at J; junction bases unmatched: 6. The CDR3 covers 15 residues. Germline V gene sequence: CDR1 GTSNPN, CDR2 SVGIG (reference sequence). The CDR3 DNA is TGTGCCTGGAGTTTCCCCGGGACAGGGAATGAAAAACTGTTTTTT. This encodes CAWSFPGTGNEKLFF.

This sequence joins TRBV18 and TRBJ2-7, with D possibly matching TRBD1 (5 bases). CDR1 is KGHSH, CDR2 LQKENI, per germline. The ends were cut back, 5 bases at V and 4 bases at J, with 12 bases in the middle. This CDR3 is built from 13 residues. The CDR3 bases are TGTGCCAGCTCAGAAGGGGTAGGGTACGAGCAGTACTTC. Translating gives CASSEGVGYEQYF.

CDR3: CASSYSGATNEKLFF. In DNA form, the CDR3 reads TGTGCCAGCAGTTACTCAGGAGCAACTAATGAAAAACTGTTTTTT. The J gene is TRBJ1-4, the V gene TRBV6-2 or TRBV6-3, with D unresolved. V was trimmed by 0 bases and J by 0 bases, leaving 5 bases between them. Germline assignment: CDR1 MNHEY and CDR2 SVGEGT. The CDR3 has 15 residues.

The chain uses TRBV28 and TRBJ1-2; D may be TRBD1 (5 bases). Germline values: CDR1 MDHEN, CDR2 SYDVKM. The CDR3 spans 12 residues. The V end was cut by 6 bases, the J end by 6 bases, with 11 bases between. The DNA for the CDR3 is TGTGCCAGCAGCCTAGGGGAGGATGGCTACACCTTC. This encodes CASSLGEDGYTF.

The chain couples TRBV5-1 to TRBJ2-1; 9 positions match TRBD2. Germline trimming cut 4 bases from V and 4 bases from J; bases unmatched to any gene: 6. Germline V gene lookup returns CDR1 SGHRS and CDR2 YFSETQ. The CDR3 consists of 15 residues. The CDR3 DNA follows: TGCGCCAGCAGCCTTAGCGGGAGTGCGTACAATGAGCAGTTCTTC. This codes for CASSLSGSAYNEQFF.